Following are 21 T cell receptor beta chains from one sample sequenced in a study of shared clonotypes between healthy human individuals. Profiled with immunoSEQ multiplex PCR; TCRdb holds only in-frame clones, not every one. The sample includes about 2.4 million clones, roughly 93% of them seen just once. Input material: naive CD4+ T cells from PBMCs. Regarding subset: CD45RA+ positively selected. Receptors originate from a man in his late teens or twenties in good health. Some clones in this sample may be carry-over from other donors' samples.

The V and J genes are TRBV28 and TRBJ2-4; D tentatively fits TRBD1 or TRBD2 (5 bases each). CDR3 size: 17 residues. V was trimmed by 5 bases and J by 0 bases, leaving 17 bases between them. The germline V gene has CDR1 MDHEN and CDR2 SYDVKM. This chain's CDR3 is CASSPIRDGLAKNIQYF. In DNA form, the CDR3 reads TGTGCCAGCAGTCCTATCCGGGACGGTCTAGCCAAAAACATTCAGTACTTC.

V and J are TRBV18 and TRBJ2-2; the D is unclear. CDR3 size: 15 residues. V gave up 3 bases and J gave up 1 base, with 9 bases separating them. The germline V gene has CDR1 KGHSH and CDR2 LQKENI. Here the CDR3 reads CASSPMSRNTGELFF. In DNA, the CDR3 is TGTGCCAGCTCACCCATGAGTCGGAACACCGGGGAGCTGTTTTTT.

This clone was detected only once. The gene calls are TRBV10-3 and TRBJ2-1; TRBD2 agrees at 8 bases. From germline, CDR1 is ENHRY and CDR2 SYGVKD. There are 17 residues in the CDR3. V lost 2 bases and J lost 9; bases outside the gene matches: 15. DNA of the CDR3: TGTGCCATCAGTGAGAGAGCTAGCGGGCAAACGGTGGGTGAGCAGTTCTTC. The encoded protein is CAISERASGQTVGEQFF.

A word on this clone: The identical CDR3 is also encoded by other nucleotide sequences in the sample. The rearrangement links TRBV6-1 to TRBJ2-7; D might be TRBD1 or TRBD2, each matching 5 bases. The length of the CDR3 is 15 residues. Per germline, CDR1 MNHNS and CDR2 SASEGT. V shed 4 bases and J shed 2 bases, with 15 bases lying between them. The CDR3 region is CASSGPGTGTYEQYF. In DNA form, the CDR3 reads TGTGCCAGCAGTGGCCCCGGGACGGGTACCTACGAGCAGTACTTC.

The DNA for the CDR3 is TGCAGCGTTGAAGACCATGGGATAGCGCCCTACGAGCAGTACTTC. Protein: CSVEDHGIAPYEQYF. The gene calls are TRBV29-1 and TRBJ2-7; a possible D gene is TRBD2 (5 bases). V dropped 0 bases and J dropped 2 bases, with 14 bases sitting between them. Germline assignment: CDR1 SQVTM and CDR2 ANQGSEA. The CDR3 has 15 residues.

This clone came up a few times. The V call is TRBV7-9, the J call TRBJ1-1; D is unresolved. Germline V CDR1 and CDR2: SEHNR, FQNEAQ (reference sequence). V lost 6 bases and J 10 bases, leaving 18 bases between the germline ends. This CDR3 region has 13 residues. The CDR3 region is CASRVEGRGRAFF. The CDR3 bases are TGTGCCAGCAGAGTTGAAGGGAGAGGGCGAGCTTTCTTT.

The chain combines TRBV18 with TRBJ2-7; TRBD2 matches 7 bases. V was clipped by 1 base and J by 4 bases; unmatched bases: 4. The CDR3 length is 14 residues. Germline assignment: CDR1 KGHSH and CDR2 LQKENI. The CDR3 DNA follows: TGTGCCAGCTCACCACGTCAGCGGGAATACGAGCAGTACTTC. Its translation is CASSPRQREYEQYF.

The rearrangement joins TRBV28 to TRBJ2-7; the D call may be TRBD1 or TRBD2 (5 bases each). The CDR3 contains 14 residues. Germline CDR1 and CDR2: MDHEN and SYDVKM. V was trimmed by 3 bases and J by 6 bases, leaving 15 bases between them. Here the CDR3 reads CASSFTGTLLEQYF. In DNA, the CDR3 is TGTGCCAGCAGTTTCACCGGGACCCTCCTCGAGCAGTACTTC.

The chain carries TRBV11-2 and TRBJ1-5; D possibly corresponds to TRBD1 (6 bases). The V gene lost 3 bases and the J gene lost 6 bases, with 12 bases spanning the gap. From germline, CDR1 is SGHAT and CDR2 FQNNGV. The CDR3 length is 14 residues. CDR3 amino acids: CASSFEGGGQPQHF. The CDR3 region has the DNA TGTGCCAGCAGCTTCGAAGGGGGAGGTCAGCCCCAGCATTTT.

This chain connects TRBV7-9 to TRBJ2-1; TRBD2 aligns across 12 bases. The CDR3 sequence is 17 residues long. Germline CDR1 and CDR2: SEHNR and FQNEAQ (reference sequence). The J segment lost 3 bases and the V segment lost 5 bases, leaving 8 bases of the junction unmatched. This CDR3 is CASSPGTSGRYYNEQFF. The CDR3 nucleotides are TGTGCCAGCAGCCCCGGGACTAGCGGGCGATACTACAATGAGCAGTTCTTC.

A note on this clone: Other DNA sequences from this sample encode an identical CDR3 as well. The rearrangement links TRBV5-1 to TRBJ2-3, with D tentatively TRBD2 (5 bases). CDR1 is SGHRS, CDR2 YFSETQ, per germline. The CDR3 totals 15 residues. V was cut by 3 bases and J by 0 bases, with 11 bases left in between. This CDR3 reads CASSSRGPSTDTQYF. The CDR3 region has the DNA TGCGCCAGCAGCTCCCGCGGGCCGAGCACAGATACGCAGTATTTT.

This chain links TRBV7-9 with TRBJ1-4; D is perhaps TRBD1 (6 bases). The CDR3 has 15 amino acids. V lost 5 bases and J 3 bases, leaving 13 bases between the germline ends. CDR1 SEHNR and CDR2 FQNEAQ come from the germline V gene (reference sequence). The DNA of the CDR3 is TGTGCCAGCAGCCTAAGGACAGCTTCTAATGAAAAACTGTTTTTT. This sequence encodes CASSLRTASNEKLFF.

The chain uses TRBV18 and TRBJ1-4, with a possible D match to TRBD1 (6 bases). This CDR3 has 15 amino acids. Germline V gene lookup returns CDR1 KGHSH and CDR2 LQKENI. V lost 2 bases and J lost 4, with 11 bases in between. DNA of the CDR3: TGTGCCAGCTCACCAGCCGGACAGCGTAATGAAAAACTGTTTTTT. Translated: CASSPAGQRNEKLFF.

The chain employs TRBV5-1 and TRBJ2-5; D might be TRBD2 (6 bases). Trimming removed 4 bases at V and 2 bases at J, with 12 bases between. The CDR3 contains 14 residues. The germline V gene has CDR1 SGHRS and CDR2 YFSETQ. This CDR3 is CASSPLAQQETQYF. The CDR3, as DNA: TGCGCCAGCAGCCCTCTAGCGCAACAAGAGACCCAGTACTTC.

As to this clone: Other DNA sequences from this sample encode an identical CDR3 as well. This chain uses TRBV9 with TRBJ2-5; TRBD2 might be the D (5 bases). The germline V gene encodes CDR1 SGDLS and CDR2 YYNGEE. Trimming pared 0 bases from V and 5 bases from J, leaving 11 bases between. The CDR3 covers 14 residues. CDR3 in amino acids: CASSVGGPRETQYF. The CDR3 DNA reads as TGTGCCAGCAGCGTAGGAGGGCCGAGGGAGACCCAGTACTTC.

The chain couples TRBV6-5 to TRBJ2-5; 14 bases fit TRBD2. The J call is uncertain, as TRBJ2-7 better fits the DNA end. The CDR3 contains 16 residues. Per germline, CDR1 MNHEY and CDR2 SVGAGI. The CDR3 sequence is CASSSRLAGGSYEQYF. The CDR3 DNA reads TGTGCCAGCAGTTCCCGACTAGCGGGAGGGTCCTACGAGCAGTACTTC.

This CDR3 is CASSLGAGRSNQPQHF. CDR3 DNA sequence: TGTGCCAGCAGCTTAGGTGCGGGCCGTAGCAATCAGCCCCAGCATTTT. This chain uses TRBV7-9 with TRBJ1-5; D uncertain. The CDR3 covers 16 residues. Germline assignment: CDR1 SEHNR and CDR2 FQNEAQ (reference sequence). With 1 base removed from V and 0 bases from J, the gap between germline ends came to 10 bases.

The chain joins TRBV6-6 to TRBJ2-5, with D possibly matching TRBD1 (5 bases). Germline V gives CDR1 MNHNY, CDR2 SVGAGI (reference sequence). The CDR3 has 13 amino acids. Trimming left V 9 bases short and J 4 bases short, with 15 bases between. CDR3 loop: CARYRLQGETQYF. CDR3 sequence (DNA): TGTGCCAGATACAGGCTCCAGGGAGAGACCCAGTACTTC.

V gene TRBV7-2 combines with J gene TRBJ2-7; D could derive from TRBD1 or TRBD2 (5 bases each). The germline gives CDR1 SGHTA, CDR2 FQGNSA. This CDR3 is built from 15 residues. With 4 bases removed from V and 6 bases from J, the gap between germline ends came to 19 bases. CDR3 loop: CASSSSGTRSPEQYF. CDR3 DNA sequence: TGTGCCAGCAGCTCCTCCGGGACGAGAAGTCCCGAGCAGTACTTC.

The gene calls are TRBV5-1 and TRBJ2-1, with 10 bases fitting TRBD2. Trimming took 4 bases from V and 8 from J; bases not matched to a gene: 9. CDR3 length equals 15 residues. Germline V gene data show CDR1 as SGHRS and CDR2 as YFSETQ. The CDR3 coding sequence is TGCGCCAGCAGCCTAAGCGGGAGGGCAGGTTATGAGCAGTTCTTC. It codes for CASSLSGRAGYEQFF.

For this clone: Other DNA sequences in the same sample also yield this CDR3. V is TRBV5-1 and J is TRBJ2-7; 10 bases fit TRBD2. The trim removed 5 bases at V and 2 bases at J, leaving 7 bases unmatched. The CDR3 is 15 residues long. Germline V gene data show CDR1 as SGHRS and CDR2 as YFSETQ. The CDR3 is CASSPGLAGAYEQYF. Written as DNA, the CDR3 is TGCGCCAGCAGTCCCGGGCTAGCGGGAGCCTACGAGCAGTACTTC. Supplemented by reference TRBV5-1 and TRBJ2-7, the full variable domain reads KAGVTQTPRYLIKTRGQQVTLSCSPISGHRSVSWYQQTPGQGLQFLFEYFSETQRNKGNFPGRFSGRQFSNSRSEMNVSTLELGDSALYLCASSPGLAGAYEQYFGPGTRLTVT.